This is a list of T cell receptor beta chains from one sample in a study of blood T cell repertoires in COVID-19. Profiling relied on immunoSEQ multiplex PCR, and the TCRdb table lists in-frame clones only, not all of them. The sample consists of around 470,000 clones, around 91% of them appearing once. Sequenced material: PBMCs or T cells enriched from blood (not recorded which). The receptors were sampled from a man between 18 and 35 years old who had recovered from COVID-19. Each CDR3 is given with its conserved first and last residue. Each record gives: V gene, clone size, D gene, J gene, CDR3 protein, CDR3 DNA. D genes are given only for firm matches. Clone size is given for some rows only: seen once, a few or many times, or a class if the clone is expanded.

>TRBV18|.|TRBD1|TRBJ1-5
CASSPDRGTRSNQPQHF
TGTGCCAGCTCGCCCGACAGGGGAACAAGGAGCAATCAGCCCCAGCATTTT
>TRBV30|.|.|TRBJ1-6
CAWSGGVYNSPLHF
TGTGCCTGGAGTGGAGGAGTATATAATTCACCCCTCCACTTT
>TRBV2|.|.|TRBJ2-1
CASSGLSYNEQFF
TGTGCCAGCAGCGGGTTATCCTACAATGAGCAGTTCTTC
>TRBV10-3|.|TRBD1|TRBJ1-1
CAISAGTGSIGEAFF
TGTGCCATCAGCGCCGGGACAGGGAGTATTGGTGAAGCTTTCTTT
>TRBV27|.|TRBD1|TRBJ1-2
CASSLSATGYGYGYTF
TGTGCCAGCAGTTTATCAGCGACAGGGTATGGCTATGGCTACACCTTC
>TRBV30|.|TRBD2|TRBJ2-1
CAWSVRAGGYNEQFF
TGTGCCTGGAGTGTTCGTGCGGGGGGGTACAATGAGCAGTTCTTC
>TRBV15|.|.|TRBJ1-5
CATSREGATNQPQHF
TGTGCCACCAGCAGAGAAGGGGCGACCAATCAGCCCCAGCATTTT
>TRBV9|.|TRBD2|TRBJ2-7
CASSVAGGGPGYEQYF
TGTGCCAGCAGCGTAGCCGGGGGAGGGCCGGGCTACGAGCAGTACTTC
>TRBV6-5|.|.|TRBJ1-5
CASSRTVDQPQHF
TGTGCCAGCAGTCGGACAGTAGATCAGCCCCAGCATTTT
>TRBV7-3|.|.|TRBJ1-1
CASSLSGNTEAFF
TGTGCCAGCAGCTTATCGGGGAACACTGAAGCTTTCTTT
>TRBV11-2|.|TRBD2|TRBJ2-5
CASSRTSGGQETQYF
TGTGCCAGCAGCCGGACTAGCGGTGGGCAAGAGACCCAGTACTTC
>TRBV2|once|TRBD1|TRBJ1-1
CASRDRVATEAFF
TGTGCCAGCAGAGACAGGGTTGCCACTGAAGCTTTCTTT
>TRBV23-1|few|TRBD1|TRBJ2-7
CASSRTGQYF
TGCGCCAGCAGCCGGACAGGGCAGTACTTC
>TRBV6-5|.|TRBD2|TRBJ2-1
CASSTRLAGGTKQFF
TGTGCCAGCAGTACCCGACTAGCGGGGGGGACTAAGCAGTTCTTC
>TRBV28|.|TRBD2|TRBJ2-1
CASTPYADLGLAGAYNEQFF
TGTGCCAGCACCCCCTATGCAGACCTGGGACTAGCGGGAGCATACAATGAGCAGTTCTTC
>TRBV27|.|TRBD1|TRBJ1-2
CASSLQGQGYGYTF
TGTGCCAGCAGTTTACAGGGACAGGGCTATGGCTACACCTTC
>TRBV3-1/TRBV3-2|.|TRBD2|TRBJ2-1
CASSQKAGGPYNEQFF
TGTGCCAGCAGCCAGAAAGCGGGAGGGCCTTACAATGAGCAGTTCTTC
>TRBV7-9|.|.|TRBJ1-2
CASSFTGNWRGYTF
TGTGCCAGCAGCTTCACAGGGAATTGGAGAGGCTACACCTTC
>TRBV30|.|.|TRBJ1-2
CAWTNGLGGGYTF
TGTGCCTGGACTAACGGCCTGGGGGGTGGCTACACCTTC
>TRBV27|.|TRBD2|TRBJ2-2
CASSFGGRAPGELFF
TGTGCCAGCAGTTTTGGCGGGAGGGCCCCCGGGGAGCTGTTTTTT
>TRBV7-9|.|.|TRBJ2-4
CASSYGQFGAKNIQYF
TGTGCCAGCAGCTATGGACAATTCGGAGCCAAAAACATTCAGTACTTC
>TRBV20-1|.|.|TRBJ1-5
CSASQGGNQPQHF
TGCAGTGCTAGTCAAGGGGGCAATCAGCCCCAGCATTTT
>TRBV3-1/TRBV3-2|.|.|TRBJ1-6
CASSRGEKSPLHF
TGTGCCAGCAGCCGCGGAGAGAAATCACCCCTCCACTTT
>TRBV30|.|.|TRBJ2-2
CAWMPLGAGELFF
TGTGCCTGGATGCCCCTCGGGGCCGGGGAGCTGTTTTTT
>TRBV7-9|.|TRBD2|TRBJ2-1
CAVRRRGGYNEQFF
TGTGCCGTCAGGCGGAGGGGAGGGTACAATGAGCAGTTCTTC
>TRBV4-1|.|TRBD1|TRBJ1-5
CASSQVRQGGNQPQHF
TGCGCCAGCAGCCAAGTCCGACAGGGTGGAAATCAGCCCCAGCATTTT
>TRBV5-6|.|TRBD2|TRBJ2-5
CASSLDGGTETQYF
TGTGCCAGCAGCTTGGACGGGGGGACGGAGACCCAGTACTTC
>TRBV9|.|.|TRBJ1-3
CASSVTVTGNTIYF
TGTGCCAGCAGCGTTACAGTCACTGGAAACACCATATATTTT
>TRBV2|.|.|TRBJ1-2
CASNDPTGYGYTF
TGTGCCAGCAACGACCCGACAGGCTATGGCTACACCTTC
>TRBV5-4|.|.|TRBJ1-2
CASSEQVTYGYTF
TGTGCCAGCAGCGAACAAGTCACCTATGGCTACACCTTC
>TRBV6-1|.|.|TRBJ1-2
CASSEGRAGYGYTF
TGTGCCAGCAGTGAAGGACGGGCGGGGTATGGCTACACCTTC
>TRBV7-9|once|TRBD1|TRBJ1-1
CASSFGQGATEAFF
TGTGCCAGCAGCTTTGGTCAGGGGGCAACTGAAGCTTTCTTT
>TRBV10-3|.|.|TRBJ2-5
CAISGSGQETQYF
TGTGCCATCAGTGGATCAGGGCAAGAGACCCAGTACTTC
>TRBV19|once|TRBD2|TRBJ2-3
CASSTRGGNEDTQYF
TGTGCCAGTAGTACCCGGGGAGGGAATGAGGATACGCAGTATTTT
>TRBV10-3|.|TRBD1|TRBJ2-7
CAISDGTVPNEQYF
TGTGCCATCAGTGACGGGACAGTGCCTAACGAGCAGTACTTC
>TRBV4-1|.|.|TRBJ1-5
CASSQETRQHNQPQHF
TGCGCCAGCAGCCAAGAAACCCGACAGCACAATCAGCCCCAGCATTTT
>TRBV5-3|.|TRBD1|TRBJ2-6
CARSLEALRDSLAGANVLTF
TGTGCCAGAAGCTTGGAGGCACTTCGGGACAGCCTAGCTGGGGCCAACGTCCTGACTTTC
>TRBV6-5|once|TRBD1|TRBJ1-2
CASKYFGTDYGYTF
TGTGCCAGCAAATACTTCGGGACAGACTATGGCTACACCTTC
>TRBV27|.|TRBD2|TRBJ2-7
CASSLKRGGEQYF
TGTGCCAGCAGTTTAAAGCGCGGGGGAGAGCAGTACTTC
>TRBV4-1|.|.|TRBJ1-3
CASSPQGLSGNTIYF
TGCGCCAGCAGCCCCCAGGGCCTCTCTGGAAACACCATATATTTT